The 31 T cell receptor beta chains presented below share a single source sample, sequenced in a study of CD8 T cells in ankylosing spondylitis. TCRdb used MiXCR to reprocess the 5' RACE reads, holding one entry per CDR3 protein. The data contain fewer than 250,000 distinct CDR3 sequences, roughly a tenth of them singletons. What was sequenced was blood, either unsorted or a sorted T cell fraction (not recorded which). These receptors all stem from a male donor with ankylosing spondylitis or in good health (not recorded which).

This clonotype was counted at least ten times. The V and J genes are TRBV30 and TRBJ2-7; D may be TRBD2 (5 bases). The V end lost 5 bases, the J end lost 3 bases, and 5 bases lay between the germline ends. CDR1 is GTSNPN, CDR2 SVGIG, per germline (reference sequence). CDR3 length equals 10 residues. The CDR3 nucleotides read TGTGCCTGGGCGGGCTACGAGCAGTACTTC. Translated, it gives CAWAGYEQYF.

This clonotype was found many times. The chain recombines TRBV20-1 with TRBJ2-7; D assignment may be TRBD1 or TRBD2 (5 bases each). V lost 3 bases to trimming and J lost 5 bases, with 17 bases between them. The germline gives CDR1 DFQATT, CDR2 SNEGSKA (reference sequence). The CDR3 runs 14 residues. This CDR3 is CSASSGPLDNEQYF. The CDR3 DNA follows: TGCAGTGCTAGTTCGGGGCCGCTAGATAACGAGCAGTACTTC.

This clonotype was seen many times. The chain recombines TRBV6-5 with TRBJ2-5, with 12 positions matching TRBD2. The germline V gene encodes CDR1 MNHEY and CDR2 SVGAGI. The length of the CDR3 is 15 residues. V was clipped by 4 bases and J by 4 bases; unmatched bases: 4. The CDR3 here is CASSSLLAGGETQYF. Written as DNA, the CDR3 is TGTGCCAGCAGTTCGCTACTAGCGGGGGGAGAGACCCAGTACTTC.

This clonotype was seen many times. This chain uses TRBV7-9 with TRBJ2-2; D ambiguous. The V end lost 5 bases, the J end lost 4 bases, and 20 bases lay between the germline ends. Germline-derived CDR1 and CDR2 are SEHNR and FQNEAQ (reference sequence). The CDR3 sequence is 17 residues long. CDR3 loop: CASSPLRPSSSTGELFF. CDR3 DNA: TGTGCCAGCAGCCCCCTTAGGCCTAGTTCGTCCACCGGGGAGCTGTTTTTT.

The table lists this clonotype with many counts. This chain connects TRBV20-1 to TRBJ2-3; 9 bases align to TRBD2. The CDR3 sequence is 15 residues long. V dropped 4 bases and J dropped 1; count of bases not matched to a gene: 6. CDR1 and CDR2 from the germline V gene are DFQATT and SNEGSKA (reference sequence). Here the CDR3 reads CSATQTSGGTDTQYF. CDR3 DNA: TGCAGTGCTACCCAGACTAGCGGAGGCACAGATACGCAGTATTTT.

This clonotype was seen at least ten times. A read error may account for a junction end that differs from germline. The chain employs TRBV7-7 and TRBJ2-3; D ambiguous. The CDR3 covers 14 residues. CDR1 and CDR2 (germline): SSHAT, FNYEAQ (reference sequence). CDR3 loop: CASSLLGQTDTQYF. DNA for the CDR3: TGTGCTAGCAGCTTACTCGGTCAGACAGATACGCAGTATTTT.

Worth noting for this clonotype: A much larger clone sits a single nucleotide away, making a read error possible. This chain joins TRBV5-1 and TRBJ2-3; the match to TRBD2 covers 7 bases. The V and J ends lost 3 bases and 1 base, in that order; junction bases with no gene match: 2. The CDR3 loop spans 14 amino acids. The germline CDR1 and CDR2 sequences are SGHRS and YFSETQ. CDR3 DNA: TGCGCCAGCAGCTGCGGGAGCCGCACAGATACGCAGTATTTT. Protein product: CASSCGSRTDTQYF. The full variable domain, completed using reference TRBV5-1 and TRBJ2-3, is KAGVTQTPRYLIKTRGQQVTLSCSPISGHRSVSWYQQTPGQGLQFLFEYFSETQRNKGNFPGRFSGRQFSNSRSEMNVSTLELGDSALYLCASSCGSRTDTQYFGPGTRLTVL.

The table lists this clonotype with many counts. V is TRBV20-1 and J is TRBJ1-1; no clear D gene. The CDR3 is 12 residues long. Germline V CDR1 and CDR2: DFQATT, SNEGSKA (reference sequence). V was clipped by 4 bases and J by 2 bases, with 8 bases between them. CDR3: CSAIYQNTEAFF. CDR3 bases: TGCAGTGCTATTTACCAAAACACTGAAGCTTTCTTT.

This clonotype was seen only a few times. This chain uses TRBV5-1 with TRBJ2-5; 9 nucleotides match TRBD1. The length of the CDR3 is 14 residues. V lost 2 bases and J lost 5; bases outside the gene matches: 4. Per the germline V gene, CDR1 is SGHRS and CDR2 is YFSETQ. CDR3 region: CASSLTGGLETQYF. The CDR3 coding sequence is TGCGCCAGCAGCTTAACAGGGGGCCTTGAGACCCAGTACTTC.

This clonotype was observed at least ten times. CDR3 coding DNA: TGTGCCAGCAGGAAGAGCGGAGATAGTTACGAGCAGTACTTC. This encodes CASRKSGDSYEQYF. The chain joins TRBV6-2 or TRBV6-3 to TRBJ2-7; tentatively, D is TRBD2 (5 bases). Germline loops: CDR1 MNHEY, CDR2 SVGEGT. There are 14 residues in the CDR3. V lost 6 bases to trimming and J lost 4 bases, with 16 bases between them.

This clonotype was picked up a small number of times. The J gene is TRBJ2-7, the V gene TRBV12-3 or TRBV12-4; D is ambiguous. Trimming stripped 3 bases from V and 6 bases from J, with 12 bases between. The CDR3 sequence is 13 residues long. CDR3 sequence (DNA): TGTGCCAGCAGTTTGTACATAACCTCCGAGCAGTACTTC. It translates to CASSLYITSEQYF.

This clonotype was seen ten or more times. The V gene is TRBV29-1, the J gene TRBJ2-7, with 8 bases that match TRBD1. The CDR3 covers 14 residues. V lost 4 bases and J lost 2; bases outside the gene matches: 7. The germline V gene has CDR1 SQVTM and CDR2 ANQGSEA. The DNA for the CDR3 is TGCAGCGTTGTAGCAGGACAGGGCGCCTACGAGCAGTACTTC. This sequence encodes CSVVAGQGAYEQYF.

This clonotype was seen at least ten times. The J gene is TRBJ2-2, the V gene TRBV7-9; TRBD1 aligns across 7 bases. The CDR3 spans 16 residues. From germline, CDR1 is SEHNR and CDR2 FQNEAQ (reference sequence). The ends lost 2 bases at V and 4 bases at J; junction bases unmatched: 7. The CDR3 bases are TGTGCCAGCAGCTTAAATACAGGGGAACTCACCGGGGAGCTGTTTTTT. Residues: CASSLNTGELTGELFF. Full variable domain (missing parts from reference TRBV7-9 and TRBJ2-2): DTGVSQNPRHKITKRGQNVTFRCDPISEHNRLYWYRQTLGQGPEFLTYFQNEAQLEKSRLLSDRFSAERPKGSFSTLEIQRTEQGDSAMYLCASSLNTGELTGELFFGEGSRLTVL.

This clonotype has a handful of counts. V usage is TRBV29-1 and J usage is TRBJ2-1; 8 bases agree with TRBD1. There are 11 residues in the CDR3. The ends lost 5 bases at V and 12 bases at J; junction bases unmatched: 6. The germline V gene encodes CDR1 SQVTM and CDR2 ANQGSEA. The CDR3 region has the DNA TGCAGCGTTACTTTAGGACAGGGGCAGTTCTTC. It is translated as CSVTLGQGQFF.

This clonotype has ten or more counts. The chain has TRBV7-2 and TRBJ2-7, with 7 bases fitting TRBD2. The CDR3 has 14 residues. Germline CDR1 reads SGHTA; CDR2 reads FQGNSA. V gave up 6 bases and J gave up 3 bases; unmatched junction bases: 8. The CDR3 nucleotides read TGTGCCAGCAGTCCCAGCGGGACTAACTACGAGCAGTACTTC. Translation gives CASSPSGTNYEQYF.

Ten or more counts support this clonotype. V gene TRBV20-1 combines with J gene TRBJ1-3; TRBD1 agrees at 10 bases. This CDR3 region has 14 residues. After removal of 2 bases from V and 6 bases from J, the junction contained 4 bases not matched to a gene. Germline V lookup: CDR1 DFQATT, CDR2 SNEGSKA (reference sequence). CDR3 in amino acids: CSARSGQGINTIYF. The CDR3, as DNA: TGCAGTGCTAGATCGGGACAGGGGATAAACACCATATATTTT.

This clonotype showed up many times. J is TRBJ2-1 and V is TRBV5-5; 8 nucleotides align to TRBD1. Per the germline V gene, CDR1 is SGHKS and CDR2 is YYEKEE (reference sequence). With 4 bases clipped from V and 6 bases from J, the junction kept 9 bases outside the gene matches. The CDR3 loop spans 15 amino acids. CDR3 loop: CASSPDRVRGNEQFF. The CDR3 DNA reads TGTGCCAGCAGCCCGGACAGGGTCCGCGGCAATGAGCAGTTCTTC.

The chain couples TRBV12-3 or TRBV12-4 to TRBJ2-7, with TRBD1 identical over 8 bases. CDR3 size: 14 residues. The trim removed 3 bases at V and 7 bases at J, leaving 8 bases unmatched. The DNA for the CDR3 is TGTGCCAGCAGTTTCGCCCAGGGGGCGGGTGAGCAGTACTTC. Protein product: CASSFAQGAGEQYF.

This clonotype was counted ten times or more. The chain carries TRBV6-5 and TRBJ2-5; TRBD1 aligns across 9 bases. The CDR3 runs to 15 residues. The trim removed 2 bases at V and 5 bases at J, leaving 6 bases unmatched. Germline V gene data show CDR1 as MNHEY and CDR2 as SVGAGI. CDR3 sequence: CASSYTGGVWETQYF. CDR3 in DNA: TGTGCCAGCAGTTACACAGGGGGCGTGTGGGAGACCCAGTACTTC.

This clonotype has ten or more counts. The chain recombines TRBV11-2 with TRBJ1-2; D ambiguous. The CDR3 runs to 12 residues. Trimming took off 3 bases at V and 3 bases at J, with 5 bases between the two ends. Germline CDR1 SGHAT, CDR2 FQNNGV. CDR3 region: CASSFQYYGYTF. In DNA, the CDR3 is TGTGCCAGCAGCTTTCAGTACTATGGCTACACCTTC.

As regards this clonotype: A single base separates this from a much larger clone, so it may be a read error. The chain employs TRBV20-1 and TRBJ2-7; D possibly corresponds to TRBD1 (5 bases). Germline CDR1 is DFQATT and CDR2 is SNEGSKA (reference sequence). The CDR3 totals 15 residues. Trimming removed 0 bases at V and 2 bases at J, with 14 bases between. As DNA, the CDR3 is TGCAGTGCTAGAGATCCCGCGCAGGGCCCCTACGAGCAGTACTTC. As protein: CSARDPAQGPYEQYF.

This clonotype occurred many times. J is TRBJ1-1 and V is TRBV19; 10 bases map to TRBD1. The CDR3 has 13 amino acids. Germline CDR1 is LNHDA and CDR2 is SQIVND (reference sequence). J was trimmed by 10 bases and V by 4 bases; bases with no gene match: 6. This chain's CDR3 is CASSTDRGRIAFF. In DNA, the CDR3 is TGTGCCAGTAGTACTGACAGGGGGCGAATAGCTTTCTTT.

The rearrangement links TRBV5-6 to TRBJ1-5, with D unresolved. V was pared by 4 bases and J by 2 bases, with 16 bases between. This CDR3 is 16 amino acids long. CDR1 is SGHDT, CDR2 YYEEEE, per germline. The CDR3 spells CASSPDKGRGNQPQHF. The CDR3 DNA sequence: TGTGCCAGCAGCCCCGATAAGGGTAGGGGCAATCAGCCCCAGCATTTT.

This clonotype was observed many times. The chain carries TRBV28 and TRBJ2-1; possible D gene TRBD1, 5 bases. V lost 5 bases and J 4 bases, leaving 18 bases between the germline ends. The germline CDR1 and CDR2 sequences are MDHEN and SYDVKM. The CDR3 loop spans 16 amino acids. CDR3 coding DNA: TGTGCCAGCAGTACCGACGGACAAGCGCGATACAATGAGCAGTTCTTC. Translating gives CASSTDGQARYNEQFF.

This sequence joins TRBV7-2 and TRBJ2-5; possible D gene TRBD1, 6 bases. The V end was cut by 5 bases, the J end by 1 base, with 11 bases between. This CDR3 is 14 amino acids long. Germline CDR1 and CDR2: SGHTA and FQGNSA. The CDR3: CASSQGQIQETQYF. The CDR3 DNA follows: TGTGCCAGCAGCCAAGGACAGATCCAAGAGACCCAGTACTTC.

This clonotype occurred a few times. V is TRBV12-3 or TRBV12-4 and J is TRBJ2-5, with D possibly being TRBD1 (6 bases). This CDR3 is 14 amino acids long. The V gene lost 5 bases and the J gene lost 4 bases, with 14 bases spanning the gap. CDR3: CASSTGQFGETQYF. CDR3 nucleotides: TGTGCCAGCAGTACAGGACAGTTTGGAGAGACCCAGTACTTC.

This clonotype occurred a few times. The chain uses TRBV5-1 and TRBJ2-3; TRBD1 aligns across 7 bases. The length of the CDR3 is 18 residues. Per germline, CDR1 SGHRS and CDR2 YFSETQ. V lost 0 bases to trimming and J lost 2 bases; unmatched junction nucleotides: 12. CDR3 in amino acids: CASSLGGTRGSFTDTQYF. The CDR3 coding sequence is TGCGCCAGCAGCTTGGGAGGGACCAGGGGGTCCTTCACAGATACGCAGTATTTT.

This clonotype was found a few times. This chain joins TRBV12-3 or TRBV12-4 and TRBJ2-2, with TRBD1 as a possible D gene (6 bases). This CDR3 is 17 amino acids long. V was clipped by 0 bases and J by 4 bases, with 15 bases between them. The CDR3 DNA reads TGTGCCAGCAGTTTAGCCCGACAGGCGGTCGGCACCGGGGAGCTGTTTTTT. Translation gives CASSLARQAVGTGELFF.

This clonotype was counted ten times or more. This sequence joins TRBV20-1 and TRBJ2-3, with 7 bases matching TRBD2. Germline V lookup: CDR1 DFQATT, CDR2 SNEGSKA (reference sequence). V trimming: 3 bases; J trimming: 3 bases; junction bases outside the gene matches: 6. The CDR3 loop spans 14 amino acids. The CDR3 spells CSAREGGWTDTQYF. The CDR3 nucleotides read TGCAGTGCTAGGGAGGGAGGGTGGACAGATACGCAGTATTTT.

This clonotype came up a few times. The chain employs TRBV5-1 and TRBJ2-6; D not certain. Trimming took off 2 bases at V and 4 bases at J, with 4 bases between the two ends. Germline CDR1 is SGHRS and CDR2 is YFSETQ. The CDR3 consists of 13 residues. This CDR3 is CASSLEGANVLTF. The CDR3 DNA reads TGCGCCAGCAGCTTAGAAGGGGCCAACGTCCTGACTTTC. Combining the CDR3 with reference TRBV5-1 and TRBJ2-6 gives the whole variable domain KAGVTQTPRYLIKTRGQQVTLSCSPISGHRSVSWYQQTPGQGLQFLFEYFSETQRNKGNFPGRFSGRQFSNSRSEMNVSTLELGDSALYLCASSLEGANVLTFGAGSRLTVL.

This clonotype was counted ten times or more. The V gene is TRBV5-1, the J gene TRBJ2-2, with 7 positions matching TRBD1. Germline V gives CDR1 SGHRS, CDR2 YFSETQ. There are 14 residues in the CDR3. Trimming removed 6 bases from V and 5 bases from J; junction bases left unmatched: 7. This CDR3 reads CASKNTGDTGELFF. The CDR3 DNA is TGCGCCAGCAAGAATACAGGGGATACCGGGGAGCTGTTTTTT. The full variable domain, rest sourced from reference TRBV5-1 and TRBJ2-2, is KAGVTQTPRYLIKTRGQQVTLSCSPISGHRSVSWYQQTPGQGLQFLFEYFSETQRNKGNFPGRFSGRQFSNSRSEMNVSTLELGDSALYLCASKNTGDTGELFFGEGSRLTVL.